Detailed here is one T cell receptor (beta chain). The target antigen is unknown. Generation of TCR beta libraries employed quantitative 5'-RACE incorporating molecular barcodes. TCRdb re-called the 5' RACE reads through MiXCR, storing one row per CDR3 protein. The profile shows 100,000 or so distinct CDR3 sequences, 24% of them singletons. The CDR3 has 15 residues. The data were obtained in a study of CD8 T cells in ankylosing spondylitis. Findings of the study overall: With a CD8+ phenotype, disease-linked clones were relatively rare in peripheral blood. Matched synovial fluid from ankylosing spondylitis patients was reported to be enriched for disease-linked clones.

Sample: synovial fluid, either unsorted or a sorted T cell fraction (not recorded which). The chain recombines TRBV21-1 with TRBJ2-2; the DNA was not compared with TRBD1, the D call given in the table. TRBV21-1 is noted as a pseudogene. The clonotype originates from a male donor with ankylosing spondylitis. This CDR3 is CASSRRGRGPGELFF. CDR3 DNA sequence: TGTGCCAGCAGCCGCCGGGGCAGGGGACCCGGGGAGCTGTTTTTT.